The rows below give T cell receptor beta chains drawn from one sample of a study of blood T cell repertoires in COVID-19. This table comes from immunoSEQ multiplex PCR, and its TCRdb copy is limited to in-frame clones, with some not included. The data hold around 190,000 clones, with around 79% observed a single time. The sequenced sample was peripheral blood. The receptors here all came from a woman between 45 and 65 years old with acute or convalescent COVID-19. Both conserved end residues are part of each CDR3. For some rows the clone size is stated as once, few or many, or as a class when expanded; others skip it.

>TRBJ1-2|TRBV4-1|NA
CASSQGDRLYGYTF
>TRBJ2-1|TRBV5-1|NA
CASSPNLPGTHNEQFF
>TRBJ2-7|TRBV5-1|NA
CASSWGESEQYF
>TRBJ1-1|TRBV4-1|NA
CASSQEGQGITEAFF
>TRBJ1-5|TRBV7-9|NA
CASSLEGHSNQPQHF
>TRBJ1-2|TRBV6-5|few
CASSTRDRERNGYTF
>TRBJ2-2|TRBV7-2|NA
CASSFGWGQGATGELFF
>TRBJ2-2|TRBV11-3|NA
CASSGAVQGRTGELFF
>TRBJ2-7|TRBV6-5|once
CASSPGTGSVYEQYF
>TRBJ2-1|TRBV24-1|NA
CATSGSERVPSNEQFF
>TRBJ2-1|TRBV2|few
CASVREGDGYNEQFF
>TRBJ1-3|TRBV5-1|NA
CASSLGTDSGNTIYF
>TRBJ2-2|TRBV5-4|NA
CASSLYSNTGELFF
>TRBJ1-2|TRBV10-3|NA
CAISLGGSNYGYTF
>TRBJ2-3|TRBV10-1|NA
CASSVIAGSTDTQYF
>TRBJ1-2|TRBV10-3|NA
CAIKGDTRESGGYTF
>TRBJ2-5|TRBV20-1|NA
CSARGGETQYF
>TRBJ1-6|TRBV5-6|NA
CASSLRVGNSPLHF
>TRBJ1-5|TRBV2|NA
CASSVFRNRGSHSNQPQHF
>TRBJ2-7|TRBV7-9|NA
CASSLAKDRGTSYEQYF
>TRBJ1-6|TRBV18|NA
CASSPNPQNSPLHF
>TRBJ1-2|TRBV3-1/TRBV3-2|few
CASSPWSSDGYTF
>TRBJ1-3|TRBV18|NA
CASSPPRVGNTIYF
>TRBJ2-1|TRBV7-8|NA
CASSAPSGVTYNEQFF
>TRBJ2-5|TRBV6-1|NA
CASRERSGLTKETQYF
>TRBJ2-3|TRBV28|once
CASSPTRGGGVNTQYF
>TRBJ2-1|TRBV4-2|NA
CASSPSGEQFF
>TRBJ2-7|TRBV9|NA
CASSVNGDTYEQYF
>TRBJ2-5|TRBV7-2|NA
CASSLGPGETQYF
>TRBJ1-1|TRBV11-2|NA
CASSLDLNQGAFTEAFF
>TRBJ1-4|TRBV19|NA
CASSRQTTNEKLFF
>TRBJ1-2|TRBV5-5|NA
CASSLDRGLNYGYTF
>TRBJ2-3|TRBV15|many
CATSRDGGGGSTDTQYF
>TRBJ2-2|TRBV3-1/TRBV3-2|NA
CASSQTGTTNTGELFF
>TRBJ2-6|TRBV6-1|NA
CASSDRGSGANVLTF
>TRBJ1-1|TRBV5-1|NA
CASSRKTGSLGEAFF
>TRBJ1-1|TRBV29-1|NA
CSVVIGQRLNTEAFF
>TRBJ1-2|TRBV2|few
CASSAQGAGGYTF
>TRBJ2-7|TRBV7-8|NA
CASSLVVAGSTTYEQYF
>TRBJ2-7|TRBV27|NA
CASSFAGGQYF
>TRBJ2-2|TRBV6-5|NA
CASSSDSRSRELFF
>TRBJ1-1|TRBV28|NA
CASSFRGGRGDEAFF
>TRBJ2-1|TRBV30|NA
CAWSPAGLGNEQFF
>TRBJ2-7|TRBV6-1|NA
CASSGLWDGRGRAYEQYF
>TRBJ2-1|TRBV27|NA
CASRKRTGQSYNEQFF
>TRBJ1-2|TRBV10-2|few
CASNKDRGAYYGYTF
>TRBJ1-1|TRBV9|NA
CASSVGSAGLTEAFF
>TRBJ2-1|TRBV6-5|NA
CASSPDRGAREQFF